This T cell receptor beta chain comes out of a study of blood T cell repertoires in COVID-19. Study-wide background: The United States, Italy and Spain were the sources of the acute and convalescent COVID-19 samples.

CDR1 and CDR2 from the germline V gene are SGHVS and FQNEAQ. The ends were cut back, 0 bases at V and 4 bases at J, with 15 bases in the middle. This CDR3 comprises 16 residues. The count of this clone is one. Measured with immunoSEQ multiplex PCR; TCRdb has only the in-frame clones, and not every one. The table has 200,000 to 250,000 clones, roughly 84% seen once. The rearrangement uses TRBV7-8 and TRBJ2-5; a weak D match, TRBD1 (5 bases). Sequencing was done on a sample of peripheral blood. The receptor was derived from a woman of 80 years or more with acute or convalescent COVID-19. The CDR3 region has the DNA TGTGCCAGCAGCTTAGCCCGCCCCCAGGGATCAGAGACCCAGTACTTC. Amino acid sequence: CASSLARPQGSETQYF.